This entry lists 16 T cell receptor beta chains sequenced from one sample in a study of T cells after yellow fever vaccination. TCRdb re-called the 5' RACE reads through MiXCR, storing one row per CDR3 protein. The sample has approximately 450,000 distinct CDR3 sequences; 15% to 20% are singletons. Material: PBMCs, obtained before the yellow fever booster vaccination. All receptors derive from a man aged 18 to 30 who received the YFV17D yellow fever vaccine.

The chain has TRBV4-1 and TRBJ1-1, with unresolved D. Germline-derived CDR1 and CDR2 are MGHRA and YSYEKL. Trimming removed 4 bases from V and 3 bases from J, with 15 bases in between. This CDR3 contains 15 residues. The CDR3 protein is CASSPIPGVDTEAFF. The CDR3 DNA reads TGCGCCAGCAGCCCCATTCCGGGTGTGGACACTGAAGCTTTCTTT.

A few counts support this clonotype. The genes are TRBV7-9 and TRBJ2-5, with D perhaps TRBD1 (5 bases). Trimming shortened V by 1 base and J by 9 bases, and 12 bases separated the two germline ends. Germline CDR1 is SEHNR and CDR2 is FQNEAQ (reference sequence). The length of the CDR3 is 13 residues. CDR3 region: CASSLDRLMAQYF. In DNA form, the CDR3 reads TGTGCCAGCAGCTTAGACAGGCTTATGGCCCAGTACTTC.

V gene TRBV6-2 or TRBV6-3 combines with J gene TRBJ2-7; D may be TRBD1 (6 bases). V was trimmed by 8 bases and J by 3 bases, leaving 11 bases between them. Germline CDR1 reads MNHEY; CDR2 reads SVGEGT. The CDR3 totals 12 residues. CDR3 sequence reads: CASHDRSYEQYF. As DNA, the CDR3 is TGTGCCAGCCACGACAGGAGCTACGAGCAGTACTTC.

This clonotype was observed many times. This chain connects TRBV10-3 to TRBJ2-3; D is perhaps TRBD2 (5 bases). V was cut by 0 bases and J by 1 base, with 8 bases left in between. This CDR3 comprises 15 residues. The germline gives CDR1 ENHRY, CDR2 SYGVKD. The CDR3 reads CAISESRRGTDTQYF. Written as DNA, the CDR3 is TGTGCCATCAGTGAGTCGAGGCGGGGCACAGATACGCAGTATTTT.

The rearrangement uses TRBV18 and TRBJ2-7; D perhaps matches TRBD2 (5 bases). V lost 4 bases and J lost 8, with 21 bases in between. CDR1 is KGHSH, CDR2 LQKENI, per germline. The CDR3 totals 15 residues. DNA for the CDR3: TGTGCCAGCTCACTCTTGAGGGTAGAAGGTGAGAAGCAGTACTTC. Amino acid sequence: CASSLLRVEGEKQYF.

This clonotype was observed a few times. This CDR3 reads CASSPDRANTEAFF. The CDR3 coding sequence is TGCGCCAGCAGCCCCGACAGGGCGAACACTGAAGCTTTCTTT. The J gene is TRBJ1-1, the V gene TRBV5-1; 7 bases fit TRBD1. With 4 bases clipped from V and 1 base from J, the junction kept 4 bases outside the gene matches. CDR1 is SGHRS, CDR2 YFSETQ, per germline. The CDR3 spans 14 residues.

The table lists this clonotype with a few counts. The chain employs TRBV6-6 and TRBJ2-7; D is undetermined. Trimming stripped 0 bases from V and 8 bases from J, with 14 bases between. The germline gives CDR1 MNHNY, CDR2 SVGAGI (reference sequence). The CDR3 covers 14 residues. CDR3 protein: CASSYSSEGGKQYV. In DNA form, the CDR3 reads TGTGCCAGCAGTTACTCCTCGGAAGGTGGTAAGCAGTACGTC.

This clonotype has more than one count but fewer than ten. The chain is built from TRBV14 and TRBJ2-1; the D is unclear. V was shortened by 4 bases and J by 8 bases, with 12 bases between the two germline ends. Per germline, CDR1 SGHDN and CDR2 FVKESK. The CDR3 is 13 amino acids. In DNA form, the CDR3 reads TGTGCCAGCAGCCTCCGGCCCGCCCATGAGCAGTTCTTC. Residues: CASSLRPAHEQFF.

CDR3 nucleotides: TGTGCCAGCAGCTTAGGGGCGGGGGCCCGGGCAGATACGCAGTATTTT. Residues: CASSLGAGARADTQYF. This chain joins TRBV11-1 and TRBJ2-3, with D maybe TRBD2 (7 bases). With 1 base removed from V and 4 bases from J, the gap between germline ends came to 15 bases. The CDR3 runs to 16 residues. CDR1 is SGHAT and CDR2 is FQDESV in the germline V gene (reference sequence).

The rearrangement joins TRBV9 to TRBJ2-5; D not resolved. In germline, CDR1 is SGDLS, CDR2 YYNGEE. Trimming stripped 4 bases from V and 5 bases from J, with 15 bases between. The CDR3 extends over 14 amino acids. The CDR3 DNA is TGTGCCAGCAGCATCTCCGGGCAATGGGAGACCCAGTACTTC. This sequence encodes CASSISGQWETQYF.

The V and J genes are TRBV20-1 and TRBJ2-7; 11 bases match TRBD1. With V trimmed by 3 bases and J by 5 bases, 0 bases remained unmatched. Germline V gene sequence: CDR1 DFQATT, CDR2 SNEGSKA (reference sequence). This CDR3 has 12 amino acids. In nucleotides, the CDR3 is TGCAGTGCTAGGGACAGGGGGCACGAGCAGTACGTC. Protein sequence: CSARDRGHEQYV.

The V call is TRBV20-1, the J call TRBJ2-7; D unclear. CDR3 length: 12 amino acids. The germline CDR1 and CDR2 sequences are DFQATT and SNEGSKA (reference sequence). The ends were cut back, 4 bases at V and 3 bases at J, with 10 bases in the middle. The CDR3 here is CSATRPNYEQYF. The CDR3, as DNA: TGCAGTGCTACCCGACCAAACTACGAGCAGTACTTC.

The rearrangement links TRBV4-3 to TRBJ2-4, with D perhaps given as TRBD1 or TRBD2 (5 bases each). This CDR3 contains 17 residues. CDR1 LGHNA and CDR2 YSLEER come from the germline V gene. Trimming cost V 0 bases and J 4 bases, with 16 bases left between them. This CDR3 is CASSQERGTEAKNIQYF. The CDR3 DNA is TGCGCCAGCAGCCAAGAACGTGGGACGGAAGCTAAAAACATTCAGTACTTC.

The V gene is TRBV3-1, the J gene TRBJ1-2; D gene ambiguous. CDR1 and CDR2 from the germline V gene are LGHDT and YNNKEL (reference sequence). CDR3 length: 16 residues. V dropped 3 bases and J dropped 0 bases, with 14 bases sitting between them. The CDR3 DNA is TGTGCCAGCAGCCAGCGTGGACGGGAAGCTAACTATGGCTACACCTTC. Encoded protein: CASSQRGREANYGYTF.

This rearrangement joins TRBV11-1 to TRBJ2-7; tentatively, D is TRBD2 (6 bases). This CDR3 has 14 residues. The V end was cut by 3 bases, the J end by 0 bases, with 9 bases between. Germline CDR1 and CDR2: SGHAT and FQDESV (reference sequence). CDR3 sequence (DNA): TGTGCCAGCAGCTTTCTCGGGGGCTCCTACGAGCAGTACGTC. This encodes CASSFLGGSYEQYV.

The rearrangement uses TRBV11-2 and TRBJ2-5, with 10 bases identical to TRBD2. After removal of 5 bases from V and 1 base from J, the junction contained 4 bases not matched to a gene. The CDR3 runs to 15 residues. Per the germline V gene, CDR1 is SGHAT and CDR2 is FQNNGV. Here the CDR3 DNA reads TGTGCCAGCAGCCCTCGGACTAGCGGCCAAGAGACCCAGTACTTC. It translates to CASSPRTSGQETQYF.